The 4 T cell receptor beta chains below all came from one sample that was sequenced in a study of shared clonotypes between healthy human individuals. The naive CD8 fraction comprised CD45RO-negative cells positively selected for CCR7 and excluded terminally differentiated effector memory CD45RA+ cells. The method was immunoSEQ multiplex PCR; TCRdb's version includes in-frame clones alone and lacks a portion of them. The table records hundreds of thousands of clones, about 95% of them present only once. Sequenced material: naive CD8+ T cells sorted from blood. Receptors were obtained from a young woman in good health.

This chain uses TRBV27 with TRBJ2-3, with D possibly TRBD2 on 7 matching bases. Deletions cut 8 bases from V and 3 bases from J, with 21 bases between. The CDR3 spans 16 residues. Germline CDR1 and CDR2: MNHEY and SMNVEV (reference sequence). The CDR3 sequence: CASGIQGGVRTDTQYF. The CDR3 nucleotides are TGTGCCAGCGGGATACAGGGAGGGGTTCGGACAGATACGCAGTATTTT.

This clone has only one observation. The chain has TRBV13 and TRBJ2-7, with a weak D call TRBD1 (6 bases). Germline V gene lookup returns CDR1 PRHDT and CDR2 FYEKMQ (reference sequence). V lost 5 bases, J lost 5 bases, and 13 bases lay in between. The CDR3 runs 13 residues. As DNA, the CDR3 is TGTGCCAGCAGCCGGACAGTACTCGACGAGCAGTACTTC. Translated: CASSRTVLDEQYF. Complete variable domain (other parts from reference TRBV13 and TRBJ2-7): AAGVIQSPRHLIKEKRETATLKCYPIPRHDTVYWYQQGPGQDPQFLISFYEKMQSDKGSIPDRFSAQQFSDYHSELNMSSLELGDSALYFCASSRTVLDEQYFGPGTRLTVT.

The chain recombines TRBV13 with TRBJ2-7; 7 nucleotides match TRBD1. V shed 5 bases and J 1 base; nucleotides not matched to a gene: 11. CDR3 length: 16 residues. CDR1 is PRHDT, CDR2 FYEKMQ, per germline (reference sequence). CDR3 region: CASSLRQGYLSYEQYF. Written as DNA, the CDR3 is TGTGCCAGCAGCCTTCGACAGGGCTACCTGTCCTACGAGCAGTACTTC.

The J gene is TRBJ1-3, the V gene TRBV9, with D unclear. Trimming removed 2 bases at V and 4 bases at J, with 4 bases between. Germline V gene lookup returns CDR1 SGDLS and CDR2 YYNGEE. The CDR3 is 12 residues long. CDR3: CASSVRGNTIYF. The CDR3 nucleotides read TGTGCCAGCAGCGTCCGAGGAAACACCATATATTTT.